What follows are 23 T cell receptor beta chains derived from one specimen sequenced in a study of cytomegalovirus exposure and HLA in healthy donors. With 60 Vbeta and 13 Jbeta primers, the PCR was carried out. The data were produced by immunoSEQ multiplex PCR, yet TCRdb's version contains in-frame clones alone and is incomplete. In the table there are 200,000 or so clones, 75% to 85% of which are singletons. The sequenced material came from PBMCs. Source of these receptors: a woman in her forties or fifties in good health and CMV-seropositive.

In DNA form, the CDR3 reads TGTGCCAGCAGCCGACCGGGACAAAGGGGTGAAAAACTGTTTTTT. Protein product: CASSRPGQRGEKLFF. The gene calls are TRBV7-7 and TRBJ1-4, with TRBD1 as a possible D gene (6 bases). The CDR3 loop spans 15 amino acids. Germline-derived CDR1 and CDR2 are SSHAT and FNYEAQ (reference sequence). V lost 5 bases to trimming and J lost 7 bases, with 17 bases between them.

For this clone: The junction differs from germline at one of its ends, possibly a read error. The chain uses TRBV7-9 and TRBJ1-4; D is uncertain. The CDR3 covers 12 residues. Germline V gene data show CDR1 as SEHNR and CDR2 as FQNEAQ (reference sequence). The CDR3 sequence: CSSSLVREKLFF. The CDR3 nucleotides are TGTTCCAGCAGCTTAGTGAGGGAAAAACTGTTTTTT.

The chain joins TRBV19 to TRBJ2-7; the match to TRBD2 covers 8 bases. Germline V gene data show CDR1 as LNHDA and CDR2 as SQIVND (reference sequence). The CDR3 runs 15 residues. The trim removed 4 bases at V and 0 bases at J, leaving 5 bases unmatched. CDR3 residues: CASSTGTSLSYEQYF. CDR3 in DNA: TGTGCCAGTAGTACCGGGACTAGTCTCTCCTACGAGCAGTACTTC.

The chain carries TRBV2 and TRBJ1-2; D gene uncertain. CDR1 is SNHLY, CDR2 FYNNEI, per germline. The CDR3 has 14 amino acids. V dropped 4 bases and J dropped 9 bases, with 18 bases sitting between them. CDR3 protein: CASSVPWRKNSYTF. CDR3 coding DNA: TGTGCCAGCAGTGTACCCTGGAGGAAGAATAGCTACACCTTC.

The chain employs TRBV7-2 and TRBJ1-6; D unclear. V lost 5 bases, J lost 5 bases, and 13 bases lay in between. The germline gives CDR1 SGHTA, CDR2 FQGNSA. The CDR3 extends over 15 amino acids. The CDR3 protein is CASSPGRVHNSPLHF. As DNA, the CDR3 is TGTGCCAGCAGCCCTGGTAGAGTCCATAATTCACCCCTCCACTTT. The variable domain in full, with the rest retrieved from reference TRBV7-2 and TRBJ1-6, is GAGVSQSPSNKVTEKGKDVELRCDPISGHTALYWYRQSLGQGLEFLIYFQGNSAPDKSGLPSDRFSAERTGGSVSTLTIQRTQQEDSAVYLCASSPGRVHNSPLHFGNGTRLTVT.

The table lists this clone with a few counts. CDR3 loop: CASSQDRDTEAFF. The CDR3 DNA reads TGTGCCAGCAGTCAGGACAGGGACACTGAAGCTTTCTTT. J is TRBJ1-1 and V is TRBV6-6, with TRBD1 matching over 8 bases. The CDR3 runs to 13 residues. J was trimmed by 3 bases and V by 5 bases; bases with no gene match: 2. CDR1 MNHNY and CDR2 SVGAGI come from the germline V gene (reference sequence).

CDR3 sequence (DNA): TGTGCCACCAGCAGAGACAGGGTCCAAACAGATACGCAGTATTTT. The encoded protein is CATSRDRVQTDTQYF. V usage is TRBV15 and J usage is TRBJ2-3; D perhaps matches TRBD1 (5 bases). Trimming shortened V by 0 bases and J by 3 bases, and 10 bases separated the two germline ends. The CDR3 covers 15 residues. Germline loops: CDR1 LNHNV, CDR2 YYDKDF (reference sequence).

The chain employs TRBV4-1 and TRBJ1-2; D is possibly TRBD1 (6 bases). There are 14 residues in the CDR3. The germline V gene encodes CDR1 MGHRA and CDR2 YSYEKL. Trimming removed 1 base at V and 4 bases at J, with 10 bases between. The CDR3 sequence: CASSQGTGRYGYTF. The CDR3 DNA sequence: TGCGCCAGCAGCCAAGGAACAGGGCGCTATGGCTACACCTTC.

The chain has TRBV5-1 and TRBJ2-5; 7 positions match TRBD2. With 0 bases clipped from V and 4 bases from J, the junction kept 6 bases outside the gene matches. CDR3 length: 15 residues. Germline CDR1 reads SGHRS; CDR2 reads YFSETQ. The CDR3 bases are TGCGCCAGCAGCTTGGATGGGACTATCCGAGAGACCCAGTACTTC. The encoded protein is CASSLDGTIRETQYF.

The chain carries TRBV5-6 and TRBJ2-1; D might be TRBD2 (7 bases). This CDR3 comprises 16 residues. V was shortened by 2 bases and J by 6 bases, with 18 bases between the two germline ends. CDR1 is SGHDT, CDR2 YYEEEE, per germline. The CDR3 coding sequence is TGTGCCAGCAGCTTTGGAGGGGGGGAAGGGAGCAATGAGCAGTTCTTC. Translating it yields CASSFGGGEGSNEQFF.

The chain carries TRBV29-1 and TRBJ2-3; 9 bases line up with TRBD2. This CDR3 region has 15 residues. Trimming at V came to 3 bases and at J to 2 bases, leaving 6 bases not matched to a gene. The germline CDR1 and CDR2 sequences are SQVTM and ANQGSEA. In DNA form, the CDR3 reads TGCAGCGTTGATGGGCTAGCGGGGCCCACAGATACGCAGTATTTT. Protein product: CSVDGLAGPTDTQYF.

This clone was seen a handful of times. The J gene is TRBJ2-5, the V gene TRBV29-1, with a possible D match to TRBD1 (5 bases). Deletions cut 6 bases from V and 3 bases from J, with 11 bases between. The length of the CDR3 is 12 residues. Germline V gene data show CDR1 as SQVTM and CDR2 as ANQGSEA. The CDR3 nucleotides are TGCAGCGTCCTTAAAGGGGAAGAGACCCAGTACTTC. This codes for CSVLKGEETQYF.

This sequence joins TRBV11-3 and TRBJ2-3, with TRBD1 matching over 9 bases. This CDR3 region has 16 residues. Trimming removed 4 bases from V and 2 bases from J; junction bases left unmatched: 7. Germline V gives CDR1 SGHNT, CDR2 YENEEA. This CDR3 is CASSSDRDRDTDTQYF. CDR3 nucleotides: TGTGCCAGCAGCTCCGACCGGGACAGGGACACAGATACGCAGTATTTT.

The V and J genes are TRBV9 and TRBJ1-1; a possible D gene is TRBD1 (6 bases). CDR1 is SGDLS, CDR2 YYNGEE, per germline. This CDR3 region has 15 residues. The V end was cut by 6 bases, the J end by 0 bases, with 15 bases between. This chain's CDR3 is CASTTTDSLNTEAFF. CDR3 in DNA: TGTGCCAGCACCACGACGGACAGCCTGAACACTGAAGCTTTCTTT. The full variable domain, with the rest looked up from reference TRBV9 and TRBJ1-1, is DSGVTQTPKHLITATGQRVTLRCSPRSGDLSVYWYQQSLDQGLQFLIQYYNGEERAKGNILERFSAQQFPDLHSELNLSSLELGDSALYFCASTTTDSLNTEAFFGQGTRLTVV.

The J gene is TRBJ2-3, the V gene TRBV28; D not resolved. Trimming took 2 bases from V and 6 from J, leaving 9 bases between them. CDR1 is MDHEN, CDR2 SYDVKM, per germline. The CDR3 totals 13 residues. This CDR3 reads CASSLPSRDTQYF. CDR3 sequence (DNA): TGTGCCAGCAGTTTACCCTCTAGGGATACGCAGTATTTT. The whole variable domain, filled in from reference TRBV28 and TRBJ2-3, reads DVKVTQSSRYLVKRTGEKVFLECVQDMDHENMFWYRQDPGLGLRLIYFSYDVKMKEKGDIPEGYSVSREKKERFSLILESASTNQTSMYLCASSLPSRDTQYFGPGTRLTVL.

This chain uses TRBV4-1 with TRBJ2-3; D gene ambiguous. V gave up 4 bases and J gave up 4 bases, with 12 bases separating them. CDR1 and CDR2 (germline): MGHRA, YSYEKL. CDR3 size: 14 residues. CDR3 sequence reads: CASSRAGEADTQYF. In DNA form, the CDR3 reads TGCGCCAGCAGCCGAGCCGGAGAGGCAGATACGCAGTATTTT.

This clone was seen once. The rearrangement links TRBV11-2 to TRBJ1-2; 8 bases agree with TRBD1. Per germline, CDR1 SGHAT and CDR2 FQNNGV. This CDR3 has 13 residues. The V segment lost 3 bases and the J segment 3 bases; nucleotides outside the gene matches: 0. This CDR3 is CASSLTGDYGYTF. CDR3 DNA sequence: TGTGCCAGCAGCTTGACAGGGGACTATGGCTACACCTTC.

The chain joins TRBV13 to TRBJ2-5; the match to TRBD1 covers 9 bases. TRBJ2-7 matches the DNA end more closely, so the J call is doubtful. The germline CDR1 and CDR2 sequences are PRHDT and FYEKMQ (reference sequence). The length of the CDR3 is 16 residues. The CDR3 DNA sequence: TGTGCCAGCAGCTACACCCGGGACAGGGTTTCCTACGAGCAGTACTTC. Amino acids: CASSYTRDRVSYEQYF.

The rearrangement links TRBV18 to TRBJ2-3; the D is unclear. Germline V gene data show CDR1 as KGHSH and CDR2 as LQKENI. The CDR3 length is 15 residues. The ends were cut back, 2 bases at V and 0 bases at J, with 9 bases in the middle. The CDR3 sequence is CASSPTVRSTDTQYF. In DNA form, the CDR3 reads TGTGCCAGCTCACCAACGGTACGGAGCACAGATACGCAGTATTTT.

This clone was seen once. V usage is TRBV19 and J usage is TRBJ2-7, with TRBD1 as a possible D gene (5 bases). Trimming stripped 3 bases from V and 4 bases from J, with 19 bases between. The CDR3 extends over 16 amino acids. CDR1 and CDR2 from the germline V gene are LNHDA and SQIVND (reference sequence). CDR3 in amino acids: CASSIEGEERFYEQYF. The CDR3 bases are TGTGCCAGTAGTATCGAAGGGGAAGAACGTTTTTACGAGCAGTACTTC.

This clone was counted once. In the same sample, other DNA sequences code for this CDR3. The genes are TRBV7-2 and TRBJ2-7, with D tentatively TRBD1 (6 bases). Trimming took 6 bases from V and 1 from J, leaving 13 bases between them. This CDR3 comprises 14 residues. Germline V gene data show CDR1 as SGHTA and CDR2 as FQGNSA. The CDR3 reads CASRRGGSSYEQYF. CDR3 sequence (DNA): TGTGCCAGCAGGAGAGGGGGATCTTCCTACGAGCAGTACTTC.

The rearrangement links TRBV5-6 to TRBJ2-2, with D perhaps matching TRBD2 (5 bases). This CDR3 has 15 residues. V was shortened by 2 bases and J by 5 bases, with 13 bases between the two germline ends. Germline assignment: CDR1 SGHDT and CDR2 YYEEEE. The CDR3 coding sequence is TGTGCCAGCAGCTTTGCCGAGGGCGGAACCGGGGAGCTGTTTTTT. Translated: CASSFAEGGTGELFF. Full variable domain (missing parts from reference TRBV5-6 and TRBJ2-2): DAGVTQSPTHLIKTRGQQVTLRCSPKSGHDTVSWYQQALGQGPQFIFQYYEEEERQRGNFPDRFSGHQFPNYSSELNVNALLLGDSALYLCASSFAEGGTGELFFGEGSRLTVL.

This sequence joins TRBV7-2 and TRBJ2-1, with 9 nucleotides matching TRBD1. The ends lost 5 bases at V and 4 bases at J; junction bases unmatched: 9. The CDR3 is made up of 16 amino acids. Germline CDR1 reads SGHTA; CDR2 reads FQGNSA. For the CDR3, the DNA is TGTGCCAGCAGCCGCGCGGGGACAGGGCGGTACAATGAGCAGTTCTTC. Protein product: CASSRAGTGRYNEQFF.